This entry lists 19 T cell receptor beta chains sequenced from one sample in a study of T cells in Graves' hyperthyroidism and ophthalmopathy. There were TCR beta CDR3 regions amplified from RNA transcripts. A set of HTBI primers served as the primers for a first-round RT-PCR of the TCR CDR3. TCRdb re-called the multiplex PCR reads through MiXCR, storing one row per CDR3 protein. The table lists approximately 430,000 distinct CDR3 sequences, about 15% of them singletons. The sequenced sample was blood. The receptors here all came from a man aged 18 to 35 with Graves' ophthalmopathy.

This clonotype was detected ten times or more. This rearrangement joins TRBV12-3 or TRBV12-4 to TRBJ2-1; D ambiguous. The V and J ends lost 6 bases and 0 bases respectively, with 15 bases between them. The CDR3 sequence is 16 residues long. Written as DNA, the CDR3 is TGTGCCAGCAGCCCCCCCGCCTGGAGCTCCTACAATGAGCAGTTCTTC. The encoded protein is CASSPPAWSSYNEQFF.

Regarding this clonotype: Being one base from a much bigger clone, this may be a read error. The J gene is TRBJ2-1, the V gene TRBV7-6, with 8 bases identical to TRBD2. This CDR3 comprises 15 residues. CDR1 is SGHVS, CDR2 FNYEAQ, per germline. The CDR3 sequence is CAGSKGREDYNEQFF. The CDR3 nucleotides are TGTGCCGGCAGCAAGGGGCGGGAGGACTACAATGAGCAGTTCTTC.

This clonotype was seen only a few times. V gene TRBV20-1 combines with J gene TRBJ1-2; TRBD1 matches 7 bases. This CDR3 has 13 residues. V gave up 6 bases and J gave up 4 bases; unmatched junction bases: 8. Germline V gene lookup returns CDR1 DFQATT and CDR2 SNEGSKA (reference sequence). CDR3 bases: TGCAGTGCCAACTACCGGGACAGCTATGGCTACACCTTC. This gives the protein CSANYRDSYGYTF.

The sample holds many counts of this clonotype. The V and J genes are TRBV4-1 and TRBJ2-3; D perhaps matches TRBD2 (6 bases). The CDR3 is made up of 15 amino acids. The V end was cut by 3 bases, the J end by 3 bases, with 13 bases between. Germline CDR1 reads MGHRA; CDR2 reads YSYEKL. The CDR3 sequence is CASSHPGGDTDTQYF. CDR3 in DNA: TGCGCCAGCAGCCACCCTGGCGGGGATACAGATACGCAGTATTTT.

This clonotype was observed many times. This sequence joins TRBV25-1 and TRBJ1-4; a possible D gene is TRBD1 (6 bases). The germline V gene encodes CDR1 MGHDK and CDR2 SYGVNS. The V gene lost 3 bases and the J gene lost 6 bases, with 17 bases spanning the gap. The CDR3 has 16 amino acids. The CDR3 reads CASSDYIQGSHEKLFF. CDR3 coding DNA: TGTGCCAGCAGTGATTATATACAGGGAAGTCATGAAAAACTGTTTTTT. Variable domain in full (rest from reference TRBV25-1 and TRBJ1-4): EADIYQTPRYLVIGTGKKITLECSQTMGHDKMYWYQQDPGMELHLIHYSYGVNSTEKGDLSSESTVSRIRTEHFPLTLESARPSHTSQYLCASSDYIQGSHEKLFFGSGTQLSVL.

The sample holds a few counts of this clonotype. The chain employs TRBV19 and TRBJ1-2; D call uncertain. The germline CDR1 and CDR2 sequences are LNHDA and SQIVND (reference sequence). The CDR3 spans 17 residues. Trimming removed 3 bases from V and 7 bases from J, with 24 bases in between. The CDR3, as DNA: TGTGCCAGTAGTATCGAGGGATACCCGAAAGCCTTATCTGGCTACACCTTC. This codes for CASSIEGYPKALSGYTF.

The CDR3 reads CACREGAGFLTEAFF. CDR3 DNA: TGTGCCTGTAGAGAGGGGGCCGGTTTTTTGACTGAAGCTTTCTTT. V and J are TRBV30 and TRBJ1-1, with 7 positions matching TRBD1. From germline, CDR1 is GTSNPN and CDR2 SVGIG (reference sequence). The ends lost 6 bases at V and 5 bases at J; junction bases unmatched: 15. The CDR3 extends over 15 amino acids.

The chain joins TRBV4-2 to TRBJ2-5; D is perhaps TRBD1 or TRBD2 (6 bases each). Looked up from germline, CDR1 is LGHNA and CDR2 is YNFKEQ. V dropped 7 bases and J dropped 2 bases, with 11 bases sitting between them. There are 13 residues in the CDR3. The CDR3 loop is CASMRGAQETQYF. Here the CDR3 DNA reads TGTGCCAGCATGAGGGGGGCTCAAGAGACCCAGTACTTC.

This clonotype was recorded at least ten times. The chain employs TRBV12-3 or TRBV12-4 and TRBJ2-5; maybe TRBD1 (5 bases). Deletions cut 5 bases from V and 2 bases from J, with 12 bases between. The CDR3 extends over 14 amino acids. The CDR3 nucleotides read TGTGCCAGCAGTCCCAGGACAACACAAGAGACCCAGTACTTC. It translates to CASSPRTTQETQYF.

This clonotype was detected a few times. The V call is TRBV6-4, the J call TRBJ2-3, with D tentatively TRBD2 (6 bases). V shed 4 bases and J shed 2 bases, with 13 bases lying between them. From germline, CDR1 is MRHNA and CDR2 SNTAGT. This CDR3 is 15 amino acids long. This chain's CDR3 is CASSAVAGNTDTQYF. The CDR3 DNA reads TGTGCCAGCAGTGCGGTGGCGGGGAACACAGATACGCAGTATTTT.

This clonotype was counted between two and nine times. The V and J genes are TRBV7-9 and TRBJ1-2; D remains unclear. V was pared by 1 base and J by 6 bases, with 6 bases between. This CDR3 is built from 12 residues. Germline V gene data show CDR1 as SEHNR and CDR2 as FQNEAQ (reference sequence). The CDR3 reads CASSLDLDGYTF. The CDR3 DNA reads TGTGCCAGCAGCTTAGACCTCGATGGCTACACCTTC.

DNA of the CDR3: TGTGCCAGCAGTCGACTAGCGGGGGGATATGAGCAGTTCTTC. Its protein product is CASSRLAGGYEQFF. This chain links TRBV12-3 or TRBV12-4 with TRBJ2-1; 13 bases fit TRBD2. The trim removed 5 bases at V and 8 bases at J, leaving 3 bases unmatched. The CDR3 extends over 14 amino acids.

Regarding this clonotype: A much larger clonotype is one base distant, so this may be a read error. V and J are TRBV30 and TRBJ1-1; D is ambiguous. CDR1 GTSNPN and CDR2 SVGIG come from the germline V gene (reference sequence). The ends were cut back, 0 bases at V and 1 base at J, with 9 bases in the middle. CDR3 length: 14 amino acids. CDR3 protein: CAWSVQVGNTEAFF. The CDR3 nucleotides read TGTGCCTGGAGTGTTCAGGTCGGGAACACTGAAGCTTTCTTT.

This clonotype was counted many times. The genes are TRBV29-1 and TRBJ2-7, with 8 bases lining up with TRBD1. This CDR3 has 14 amino acids. CDR1 is SQVTM and CDR2 is ANQGSEA in the germline V gene. V was pared by 2 bases and J by 3 bases, with 6 bases of the junction left unmatched. The CDR3 DNA is TGCAGCGTTGAATTTACAGGGGGTGTCTACGAGCAGTACTTC. This codes for CSVEFTGGVYEQYF.

This clonotype has at least ten counts. The chain is built from TRBV29-1 and TRBJ2-2; the D gene could be TRBD1 or TRBD2 (5 bases each). Germline CDR1 is SQVTM and CDR2 is ANQGSEA. This CDR3 comprises 17 residues. Trimming stripped 1 base from V and 5 bases from J, with 20 bases between. CDR3: CSVEGEGQGARTGELFF. The DNA for the CDR3 is TGCAGCGTTGAAGGGGAAGGTCAGGGAGCGAGGACCGGGGAGCTGTTTTTT.

CDR3 nucleotides: TGCGCCAGCAGCCAAGAGGGATGGACTAATGAAAAACTGTTTTTT. It codes for CASSQEGWTNEKLFF. The V call is TRBV4-1, the J call TRBJ1-4, with D unresolved. V lost 0 bases, J lost 2 bases, and 7 bases lay in between. The germline gives CDR1 MGHRA, CDR2 YSYEKL. The CDR3 runs to 15 residues.

As regards this clonotype: A much bigger clone sits one base away, suggesting this may be a read error. The rearrangement joins TRBV7-9 to TRBJ2-5; no clear D gene. Germline V gene sequence: CDR1 SEHNR, CDR2 FQNEAQ (reference sequence). This CDR3 has 14 amino acids. The CDR3, as DNA: TGTACCAGCAGCTCAAGTGCAGTAAAAGAGACCCAGTACTTC. This codes for CTSSSSAVKETQYF.

There are many counts of this clonotype. This rearrangement joins TRBV2 to TRBJ2-7; 10 nucleotides agree with TRBD2. Germline CDR1 and CDR2: SNHLY and FYNNEI. Unmatched junction bases numbered 27, after V lost 7 bases and J lost 6 bases. The CDR3 consists of 20 residues. CDR3 coding DNA: TGTGCCAGCAAGGGCCTCTTAGCGGGGGGACCGACACGGCGGATTCGCGAGCAGTACTTC. Protein: CASKGLLAGGPTRRIREQYF. The full variable domain, with the rest looked up from reference TRBV2 and TRBJ2-7, is EPEVTQTPSHQVTQMGQEVILRCVPISNHLYFYWYRQILGQKVEFLVSFYNNEISEKSEIFDDQFSVERPDGSNFTLKIRSTKLEDSAMYFCASKGLLAGGPTRRIREQYFGPGTRLTVT.

The table lists this clonotype with many counts. The rearrangement links TRBV3-1 to TRBJ2-7, with 14 bases lining up with TRBD2. Per germline, CDR1 LGHDT and CDR2 YNNKEL (reference sequence). After removal of 0 bases from V and 7 bases from J, the junction contained 11 bases not matched to a gene. The length of the CDR3 is 18 residues. The CDR3 loop reads CASSQDIMGLAGVIEQYF. The CDR3 DNA sequence: TGTGCCAGCAGCCAAGATATTATGGGACTAGCGGGAGTTATTGAGCAGTACTTC.